This TCR beta chain was retrieved from a study of blood T cell repertoires in COVID-19. Study-level background: COVID-19 samples collected from the United States, Italy and Spain covered acute and convalescent phases. T cells, B-cell-depleted T cells, or PBMCs supplied cDNA or gDNA.

This CDR3 region has 18 residues. After removal of 6 bases from V and 4 bases from J, the junction contained 18 bases not matched to a gene. Germline CDR1 is SNHLY and CDR2 is FYNNEI. Seattle patients were enrolled during active infection and followed longitudinally. How the authors handled the data: Amplifying reference gene primers gave estimates of nucleated cell counts. Profiling relied on immunoSEQ multiplex PCR, and the TCRdb table lists in-frame clones only, not all of them. V and J calls and clone size follow that table, whereas D and trimming were derived from the DNA. Altogether around 170,000 clones are present, roughly 77% being singletons, with the ten largest covering 10% to 15%.

This TCR came from a woman older than 75 with COVID-19, enrolled during active disease. The rearrangement uses TRBV2 and TRBJ1-3; 7 nucleotides align to TRBD1. Sequencing was performed on peripheral blood. This CDR3 reads CASRGRGLTGQSGNTIYF. CDR3 bases: TGTGCCAGCAGGGGACGGGGCTTGACAGGGCAGTCCGGAAACACCATATATTTT. The full variable domain, with the rest looked up from reference TRBV2 and TRBJ1-3, is EPEVTQTPSHQVTQMGQEVILRCVPISNHLYFYWYRQILGQKVEFLVSFYNNEISEKSEIFDDQFSVERPDGSNFTLKIRSTKLEDSAMYFCASRGRGLTGQSGNTIYFGEGSWLTVV.